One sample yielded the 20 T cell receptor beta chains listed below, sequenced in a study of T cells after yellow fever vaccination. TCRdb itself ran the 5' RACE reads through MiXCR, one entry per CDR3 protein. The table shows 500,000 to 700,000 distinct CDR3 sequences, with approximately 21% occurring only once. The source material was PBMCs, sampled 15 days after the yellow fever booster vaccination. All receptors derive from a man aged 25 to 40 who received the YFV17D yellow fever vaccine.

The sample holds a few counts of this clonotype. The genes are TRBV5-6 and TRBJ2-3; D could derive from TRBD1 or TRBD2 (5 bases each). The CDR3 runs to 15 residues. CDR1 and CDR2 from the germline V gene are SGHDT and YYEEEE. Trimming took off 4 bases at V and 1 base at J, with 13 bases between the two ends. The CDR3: CASSLVGVGTDTQYF. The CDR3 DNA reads TGTGCCAGCAGCCTCGTGGGGGTTGGCACAGATACGCAGTATTTT.

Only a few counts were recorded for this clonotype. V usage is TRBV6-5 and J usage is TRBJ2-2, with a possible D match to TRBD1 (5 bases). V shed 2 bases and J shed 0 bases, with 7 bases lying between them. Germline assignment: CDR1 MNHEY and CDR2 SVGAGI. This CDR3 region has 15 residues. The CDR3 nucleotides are TGTGCCAGCAGTTACCGACAGACGAACACCGGGGAGCTGTTTTTT. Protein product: CASSYRQTNTGELFF.

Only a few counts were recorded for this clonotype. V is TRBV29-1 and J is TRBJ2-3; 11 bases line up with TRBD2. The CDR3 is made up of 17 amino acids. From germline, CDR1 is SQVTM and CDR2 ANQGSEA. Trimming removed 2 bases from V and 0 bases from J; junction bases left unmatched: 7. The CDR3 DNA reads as TGCAGCGTTGAATCTAGCGGGAGGTACTCTAGCACAGATACGCAGTATTTT. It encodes CSVESSGRYSSTDTQYF.

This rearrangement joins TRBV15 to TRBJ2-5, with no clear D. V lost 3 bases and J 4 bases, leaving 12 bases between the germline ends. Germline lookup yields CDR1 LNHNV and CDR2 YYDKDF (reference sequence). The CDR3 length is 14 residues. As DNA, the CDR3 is TGTGCCACCAGCAGCAAGACGATGCTAGAGACCCAGTACTTC. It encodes CATSSKTMLETQYF.

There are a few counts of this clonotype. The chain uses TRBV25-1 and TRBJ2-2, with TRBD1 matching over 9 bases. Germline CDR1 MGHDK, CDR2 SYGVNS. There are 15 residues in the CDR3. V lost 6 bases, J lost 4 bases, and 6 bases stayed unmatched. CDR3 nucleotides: TGTGCCAGCAGCAAGACAGGGGGATTCACCGGGGAGCTGTTTTTT. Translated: CASSKTGGFTGELFF.

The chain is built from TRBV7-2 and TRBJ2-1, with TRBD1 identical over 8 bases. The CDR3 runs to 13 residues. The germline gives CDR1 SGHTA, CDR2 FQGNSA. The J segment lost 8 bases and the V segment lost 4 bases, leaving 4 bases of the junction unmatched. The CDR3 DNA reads TGTGCCAGCAGCTGGCAGGGGGCGTATGAGCAGTTCTTC. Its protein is CASSWQGAYEQFF. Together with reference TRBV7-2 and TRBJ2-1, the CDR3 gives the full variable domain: GAGVSQSPSNKVTEKGKDVELRCDPISGHTALYWYRQSLGQGLEFLIYFQGNSAPDKSGLPSDRFSAERTGGSVSTLTIQRTQQEDSAVYLCASSWQGAYEQFFGPGTRLTVL.

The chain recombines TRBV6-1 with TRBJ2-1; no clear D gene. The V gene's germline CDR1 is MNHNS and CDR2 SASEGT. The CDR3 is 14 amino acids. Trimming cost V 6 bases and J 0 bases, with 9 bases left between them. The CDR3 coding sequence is TGTGCCAGCAGCGATCGTAGCTCCTACAATGAGCAGTTCTTC. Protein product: CASSDRSSYNEQFF.

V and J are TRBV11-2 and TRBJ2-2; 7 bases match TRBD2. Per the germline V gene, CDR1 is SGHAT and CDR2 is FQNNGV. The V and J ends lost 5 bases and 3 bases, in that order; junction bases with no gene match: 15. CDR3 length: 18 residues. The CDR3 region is CASSQNGVLAEHTGELFF. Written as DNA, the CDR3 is TGTGCCAGCAGCCAAAATGGCGTCCTAGCGGAGCACACCGGGGAGCTGTTTTTT.

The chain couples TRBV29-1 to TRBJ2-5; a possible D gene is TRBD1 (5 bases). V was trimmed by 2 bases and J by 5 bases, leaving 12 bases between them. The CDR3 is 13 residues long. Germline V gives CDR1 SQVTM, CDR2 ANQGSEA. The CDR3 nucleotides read TGCAGCGTTGAAATGGGAAGGGGTGAGACCCAGTACTTC. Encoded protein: CSVEMGRGETQYF. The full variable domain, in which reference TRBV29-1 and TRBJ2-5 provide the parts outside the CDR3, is SAVISQKPSRDICQRGTSLTIQCQVDSQVTMMFWYRQQPGQSLTLIATANQGSEATYESGFVIDKFPISRPNLTFSTLTVSNMSPEDSSIYLCSVEMGRGETQYFGPGTRLLVL.

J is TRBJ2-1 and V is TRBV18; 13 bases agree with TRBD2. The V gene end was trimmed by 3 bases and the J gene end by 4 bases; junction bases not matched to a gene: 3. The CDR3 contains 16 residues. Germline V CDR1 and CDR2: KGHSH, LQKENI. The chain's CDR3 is CASSPGTSGTYNEQFF. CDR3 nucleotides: TGTGCCAGCTCACCCGGGACTAGCGGGACATACAATGAGCAGTTCTTC. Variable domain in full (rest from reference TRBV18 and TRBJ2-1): NAGVMQNPRHLVRRRGQEARLRCSPMKGHSHVYWYRQLPEEGLKFMVYLQKENIIDESGMPKERFSAEFPKEGPSILRIQQVVRGDSAAYFCASSPGTSGTYNEQFFGPGTRLTVL.

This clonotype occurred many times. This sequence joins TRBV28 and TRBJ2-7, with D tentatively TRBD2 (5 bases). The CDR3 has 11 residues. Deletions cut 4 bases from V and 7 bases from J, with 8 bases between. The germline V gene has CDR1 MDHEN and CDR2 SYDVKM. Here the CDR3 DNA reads TGTGCCAGCAGTTCCACGGGGGAGCAGTACTTC. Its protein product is CASSSTGEQYF.

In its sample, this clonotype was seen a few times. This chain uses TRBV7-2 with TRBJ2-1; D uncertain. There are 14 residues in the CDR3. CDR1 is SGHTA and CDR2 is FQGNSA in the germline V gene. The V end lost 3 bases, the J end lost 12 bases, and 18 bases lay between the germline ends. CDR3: CASSLNYRADGQFF. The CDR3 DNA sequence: TGTGCCAGCAGCTTGAACTACCGAGCCGATGGGCAGTTCTTC. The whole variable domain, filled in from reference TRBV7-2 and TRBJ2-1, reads GAGVSQSPSNKVTEKGKDVELRCDPISGHTALYWYRQSLGQGLEFLIYFQGNSAPDKSGLPSDRFSAERTGGSVSTLTIQRTQQEDSAVYLCASSLNYRADGQFFGPGTRLTVL.

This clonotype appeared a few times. Here the CDR3 reads CASSPLGGRGSSGELFF. The DNA of the CDR3 is TGTGCCAGCAGTCCCTTGGGGGGCAGGGGGAGCAGCGGGGAGCTGTTTTTT. The chain carries TRBV28 and TRBJ2-2; TRBD1 might be the D (7 bases). Germline loops: CDR1 MDHEN, CDR2 SYDVKM. The ends were cut back, 5 bases at V and 7 bases at J, with 23 bases in the middle. This CDR3 comprises 17 residues.

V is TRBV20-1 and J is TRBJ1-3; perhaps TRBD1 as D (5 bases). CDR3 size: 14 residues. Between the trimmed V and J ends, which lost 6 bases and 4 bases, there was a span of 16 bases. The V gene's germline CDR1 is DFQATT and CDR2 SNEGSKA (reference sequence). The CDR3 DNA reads TGCAGTGCCCCCAAGGAGGGGTACGGAAACACCATATATTTT. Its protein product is CSAPKEGYGNTIYF.

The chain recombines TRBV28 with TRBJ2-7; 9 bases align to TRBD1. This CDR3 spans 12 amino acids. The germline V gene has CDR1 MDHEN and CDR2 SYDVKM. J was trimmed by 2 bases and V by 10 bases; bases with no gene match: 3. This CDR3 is CATRTGAYEQYF. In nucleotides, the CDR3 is TGTGCCACCCGGACAGGGGCCTACGAGCAGTACTTC.

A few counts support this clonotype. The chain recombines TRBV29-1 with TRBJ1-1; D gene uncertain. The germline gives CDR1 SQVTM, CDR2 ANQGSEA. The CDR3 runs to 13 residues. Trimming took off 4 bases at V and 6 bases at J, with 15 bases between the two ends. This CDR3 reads CSVGSGETPEAFF. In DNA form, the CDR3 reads TGCAGCGTTGGGTCGGGAGAGACCCCTGAAGCTTTCTTT.

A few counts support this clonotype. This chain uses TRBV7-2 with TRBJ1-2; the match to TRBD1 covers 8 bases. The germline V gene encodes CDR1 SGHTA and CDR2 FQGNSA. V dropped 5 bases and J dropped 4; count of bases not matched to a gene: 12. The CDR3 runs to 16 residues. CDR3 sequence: CASSRGGTGSTYGYTF. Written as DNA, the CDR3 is TGTGCCAGCAGCCGAGGGGGGACAGGTTCAACCTATGGCTACACCTTC.

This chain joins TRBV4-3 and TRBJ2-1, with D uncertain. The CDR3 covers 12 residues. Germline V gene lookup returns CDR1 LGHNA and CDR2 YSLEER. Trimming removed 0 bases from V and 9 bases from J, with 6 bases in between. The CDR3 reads CASSQDWSEQFF. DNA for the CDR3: TGCGCCAGCAGCCAAGATTGGAGTGAGCAGTTCTTC.

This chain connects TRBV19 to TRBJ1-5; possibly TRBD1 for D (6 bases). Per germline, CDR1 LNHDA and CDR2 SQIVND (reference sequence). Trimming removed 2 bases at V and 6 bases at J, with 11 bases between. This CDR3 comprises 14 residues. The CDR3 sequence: CASSIQGRFQPQHF. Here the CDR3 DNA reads TGTGCCAGTAGTATACAGGGGAGGTTTCAGCCCCAGCATTTT.

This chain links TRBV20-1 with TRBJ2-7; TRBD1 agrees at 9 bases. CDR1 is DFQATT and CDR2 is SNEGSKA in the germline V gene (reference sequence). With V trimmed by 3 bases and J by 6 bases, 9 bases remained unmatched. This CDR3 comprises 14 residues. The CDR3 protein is CSARYRDREAEQYF. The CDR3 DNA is TGCAGTGCTAGGTACCGGGACAGGGAGGCCGAGCAGTACTTC.